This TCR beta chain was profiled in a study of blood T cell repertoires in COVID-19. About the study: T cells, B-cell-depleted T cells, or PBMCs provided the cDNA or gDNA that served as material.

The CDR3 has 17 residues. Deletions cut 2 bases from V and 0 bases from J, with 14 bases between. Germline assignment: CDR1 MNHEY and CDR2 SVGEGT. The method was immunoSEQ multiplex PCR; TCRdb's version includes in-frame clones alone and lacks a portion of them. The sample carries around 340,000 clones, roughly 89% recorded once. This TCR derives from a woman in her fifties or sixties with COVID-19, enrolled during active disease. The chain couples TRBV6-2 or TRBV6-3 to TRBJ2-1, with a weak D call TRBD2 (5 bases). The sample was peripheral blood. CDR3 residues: CASSYRGSGSSYNEQFF. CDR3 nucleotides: TGTGCCAGCAGTTACAGAGGTTCGGGGAGCTCCTACAATGAGCAGTTCTTC.